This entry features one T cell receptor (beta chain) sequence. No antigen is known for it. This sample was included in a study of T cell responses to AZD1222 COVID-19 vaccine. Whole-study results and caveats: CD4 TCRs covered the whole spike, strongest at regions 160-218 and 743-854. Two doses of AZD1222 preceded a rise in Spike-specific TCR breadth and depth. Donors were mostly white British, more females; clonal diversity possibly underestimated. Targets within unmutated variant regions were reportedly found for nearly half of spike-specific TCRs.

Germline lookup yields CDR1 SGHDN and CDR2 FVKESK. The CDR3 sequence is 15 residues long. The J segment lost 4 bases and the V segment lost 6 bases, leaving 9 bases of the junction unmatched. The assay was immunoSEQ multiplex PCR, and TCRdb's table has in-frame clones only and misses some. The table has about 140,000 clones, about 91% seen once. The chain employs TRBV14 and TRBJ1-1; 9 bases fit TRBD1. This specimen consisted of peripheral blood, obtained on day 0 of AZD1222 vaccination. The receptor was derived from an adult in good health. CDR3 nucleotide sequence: TGTGCCAGCAGTTCGCAACAGGGGGCTGGCACTGAAGCTTTCTTT. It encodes CASSSQQGAGTEAFF. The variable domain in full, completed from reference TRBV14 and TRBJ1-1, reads EAGVTQFPSHSVIEKGQTVTLRCDPISGHDNLYWYRRVMGKEIKFLLHFVKESKQDESGMPNNRFLAERTGGTYSTLKVQPAELEDSGVYFCASSSQQGAGTEAFFGQGTRLTVV.